This TCR beta chain was found in a study of cytomegalovirus exposure and HLA in healthy donors. Sampled while nominally healthy, donors likely had unrecorded immune exposures. Trimming left V 5 bases short and J 3 bases short, with 13 bases between. Germline-derived CDR1 and CDR2 are SEHNR and FQNEAQ (reference sequence). The CDR3 consists of 14 residues. Study-level points and caveats: In a later analysis, most CMV-associated TCR beta chains appeared HLA-restricted.

Primers included in the PCR were 60 Vbeta and 13 Jbeta primers. TCRdb keeps only in-frame clones here, not all; method: immunoSEQ multiplex PCR. The data show 75,000 or so clones, with 74% seen just once and about a fifth held by the top ten. Remarks on this clone: Its antigen is undetermined.

The chain couples TRBV7-9 to TRBJ1-2; D unresolved. This TCR derives from a woman aged 25 to 39 in good health and CMV-seropositive. Material: PBMCs. CDR3 sequence reads: CASSLEEPYYGYTF. The DNA for the CDR3 is TGTGCCAGCAGCCTTGAGGAACCCTACTATGGCTACACCTTC.